This TCR beta chain was sequenced for a study of blood T cell repertoires in COVID-19. The CDR3 has 14 amino acids. V was pared by 5 bases and J by 5 bases, with 5 bases of the junction left unmatched. From germline, CDR1 is MNHNY and CDR2 SVGAGI (reference sequence). Data came from immunoSEQ multiplex PCR; TCRdb stores just in-frame clones and leaves some out. The sample has about 89,000 clones; about three quarters are singletons. This sequence joins TRBV6-6 and TRBJ2-7; TRBD1 aligns across 11 bases. Sequencing used peripheral blood. This clonotype was sampled from a woman aged 80 or over with acute or convalescent COVID-19. The DNA for the CDR3 is TGTGCCAGCAGTATGGGACAGGGGGTAGACGAGCAGTACTTC. This encodes CASSMGQGVDEQYF.